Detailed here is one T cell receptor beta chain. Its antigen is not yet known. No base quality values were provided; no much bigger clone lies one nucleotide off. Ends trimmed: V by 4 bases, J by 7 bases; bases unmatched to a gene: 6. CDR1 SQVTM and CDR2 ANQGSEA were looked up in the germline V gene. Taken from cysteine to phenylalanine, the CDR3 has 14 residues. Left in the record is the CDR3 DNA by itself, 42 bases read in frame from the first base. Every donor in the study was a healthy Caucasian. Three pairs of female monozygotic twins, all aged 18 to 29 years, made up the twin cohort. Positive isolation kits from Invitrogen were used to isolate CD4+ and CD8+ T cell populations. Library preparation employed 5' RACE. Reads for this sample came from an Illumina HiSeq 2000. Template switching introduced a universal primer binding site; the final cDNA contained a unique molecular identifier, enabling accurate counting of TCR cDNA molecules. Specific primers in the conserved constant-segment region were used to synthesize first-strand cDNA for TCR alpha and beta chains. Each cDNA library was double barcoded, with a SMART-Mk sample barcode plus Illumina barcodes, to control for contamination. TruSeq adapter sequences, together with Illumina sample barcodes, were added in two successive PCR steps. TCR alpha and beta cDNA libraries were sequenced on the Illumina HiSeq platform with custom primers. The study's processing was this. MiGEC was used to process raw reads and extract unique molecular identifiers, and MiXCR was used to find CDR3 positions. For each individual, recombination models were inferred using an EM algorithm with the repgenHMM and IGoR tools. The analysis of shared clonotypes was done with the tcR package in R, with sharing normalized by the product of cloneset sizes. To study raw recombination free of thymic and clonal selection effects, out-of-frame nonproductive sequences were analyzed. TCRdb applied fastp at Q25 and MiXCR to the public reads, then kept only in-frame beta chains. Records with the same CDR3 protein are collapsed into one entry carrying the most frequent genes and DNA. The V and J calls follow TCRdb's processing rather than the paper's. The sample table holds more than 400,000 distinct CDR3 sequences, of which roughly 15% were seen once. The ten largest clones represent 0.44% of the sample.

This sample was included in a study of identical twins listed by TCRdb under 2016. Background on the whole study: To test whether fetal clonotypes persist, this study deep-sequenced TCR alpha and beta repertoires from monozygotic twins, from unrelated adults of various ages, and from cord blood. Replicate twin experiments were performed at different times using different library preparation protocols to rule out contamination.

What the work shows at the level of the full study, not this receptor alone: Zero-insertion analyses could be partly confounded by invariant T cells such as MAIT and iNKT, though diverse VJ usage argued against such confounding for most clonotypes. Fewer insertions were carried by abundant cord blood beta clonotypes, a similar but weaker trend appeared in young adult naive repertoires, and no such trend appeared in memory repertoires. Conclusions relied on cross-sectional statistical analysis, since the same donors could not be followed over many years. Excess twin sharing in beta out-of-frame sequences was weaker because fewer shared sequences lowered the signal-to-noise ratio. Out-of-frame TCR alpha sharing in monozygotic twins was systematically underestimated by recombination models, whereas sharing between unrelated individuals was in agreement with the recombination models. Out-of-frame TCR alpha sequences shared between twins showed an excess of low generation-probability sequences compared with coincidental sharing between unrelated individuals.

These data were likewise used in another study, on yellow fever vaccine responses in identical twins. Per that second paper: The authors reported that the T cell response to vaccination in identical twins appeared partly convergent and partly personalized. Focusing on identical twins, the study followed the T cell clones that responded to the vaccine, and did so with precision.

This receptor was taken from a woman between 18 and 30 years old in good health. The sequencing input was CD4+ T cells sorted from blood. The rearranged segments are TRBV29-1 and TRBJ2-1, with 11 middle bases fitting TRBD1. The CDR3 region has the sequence CSVGGGTGGNEQFF. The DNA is TGCAGCGTTGGGGGTGGGACAGGGGGGAATGAGCAGTTCTTC.